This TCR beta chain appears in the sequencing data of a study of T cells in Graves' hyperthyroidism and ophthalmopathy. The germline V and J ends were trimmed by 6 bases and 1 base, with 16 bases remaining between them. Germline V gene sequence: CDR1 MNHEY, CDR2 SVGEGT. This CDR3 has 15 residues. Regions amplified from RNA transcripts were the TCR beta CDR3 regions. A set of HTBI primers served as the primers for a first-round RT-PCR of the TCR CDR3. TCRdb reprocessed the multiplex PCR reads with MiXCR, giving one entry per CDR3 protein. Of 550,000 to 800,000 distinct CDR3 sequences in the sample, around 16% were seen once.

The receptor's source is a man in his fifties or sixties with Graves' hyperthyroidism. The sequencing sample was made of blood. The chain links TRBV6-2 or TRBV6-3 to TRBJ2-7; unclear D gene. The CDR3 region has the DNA TGTGCCAGCAGCCTACCGAGGACGGCTTCCTACGAGCAGTACTTC. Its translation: CASSLPRTASYEQYF.